This T cell receptor beta chain was obtained from a study of PD-L1 blockade in urothelial cancer. Study-level background: Earlier, patients had received 0 to 3 chemotherapy regimens. Researchers looked at the blood 3 weeks (second dose) and 6 weeks after treatment began. Across blood samples, T cells had a median count of roughly 140,000.

Overall study results and limits: Improved survival was predicted by pretreatment blood TCR clonality below the median.

After removal of 5 bases from V and 4 bases from J, the junction contained 1 base not matched to a gene. From germline, CDR1 is SGHAT and CDR2 FQDESV (reference sequence). The length of the CDR3 is 13 residues. The time point denotes: peripheral blood 6 weeks after treatment start. Sequencing was performed with immunoSEQ multiplex PCR; in TCRdb, only in-frame clones are kept and a portion is missing. Here the sample spans about 45,000 clones, roughly 82% being singletons. To note about this clone: The antigen is not known.

Sequences were derived from PBMCs, sampled around atezolizumab (anti-PD-L1) treatment. The clonotype was recovered from a man aged 55 to 69 with urothelial cancer. This chain connects TRBV11-1 to TRBJ1-3, with 8 bases lining up with TRBD1. The CDR3 sequence: CASSRDRGNTIYF. CDR3 DNA sequence: TGTGCCAGCAGCCGGGACAGGGGAAACACCATATATTTT.